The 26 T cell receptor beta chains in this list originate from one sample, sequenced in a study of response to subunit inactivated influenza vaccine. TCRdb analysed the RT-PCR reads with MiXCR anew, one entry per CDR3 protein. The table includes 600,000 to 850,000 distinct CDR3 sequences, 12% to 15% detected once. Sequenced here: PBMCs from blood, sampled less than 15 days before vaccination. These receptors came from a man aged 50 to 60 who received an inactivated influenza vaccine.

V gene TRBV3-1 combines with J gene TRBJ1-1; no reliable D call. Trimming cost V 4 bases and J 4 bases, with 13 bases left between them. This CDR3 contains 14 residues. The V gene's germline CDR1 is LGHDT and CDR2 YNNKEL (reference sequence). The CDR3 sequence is CASSRAISVTEAFF. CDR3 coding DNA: TGTGCCAGCAGCCGCGCTATCTCAGTCACTGAAGCTTTCTTT.

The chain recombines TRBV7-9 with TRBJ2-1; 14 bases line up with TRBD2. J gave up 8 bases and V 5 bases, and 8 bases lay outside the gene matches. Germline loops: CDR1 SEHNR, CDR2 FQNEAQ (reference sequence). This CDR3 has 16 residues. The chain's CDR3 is CASSLWTSGGPHEQFF. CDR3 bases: TGTGCCAGCAGCCTTTGGACTAGCGGGGGGCCTCATGAGCAGTTCTTC.

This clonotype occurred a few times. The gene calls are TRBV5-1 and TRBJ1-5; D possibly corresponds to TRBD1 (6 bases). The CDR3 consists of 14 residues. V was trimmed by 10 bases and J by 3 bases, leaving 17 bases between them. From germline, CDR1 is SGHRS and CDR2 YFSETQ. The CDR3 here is CAYNSGVTNQPQHF. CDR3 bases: TGCGCCTACAATTCAGGGGTAACCAATCAGCCCCAGCATTTT.

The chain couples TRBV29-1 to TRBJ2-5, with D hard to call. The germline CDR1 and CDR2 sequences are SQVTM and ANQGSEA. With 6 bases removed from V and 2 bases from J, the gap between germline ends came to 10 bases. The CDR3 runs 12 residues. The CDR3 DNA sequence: TGCAGCGTCGACCTAGAACAAGAGACCCAGTACTTC. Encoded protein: CSVDLEQETQYF.

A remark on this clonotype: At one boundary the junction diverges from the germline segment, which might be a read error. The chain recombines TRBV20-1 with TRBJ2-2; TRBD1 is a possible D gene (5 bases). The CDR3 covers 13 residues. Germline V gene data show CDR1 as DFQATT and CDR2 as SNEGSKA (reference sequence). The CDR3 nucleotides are TGCAGTGCTAGTCGGGCGGACACCGCGGAGCTGTTTTTT. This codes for CSASRADTAELFF.

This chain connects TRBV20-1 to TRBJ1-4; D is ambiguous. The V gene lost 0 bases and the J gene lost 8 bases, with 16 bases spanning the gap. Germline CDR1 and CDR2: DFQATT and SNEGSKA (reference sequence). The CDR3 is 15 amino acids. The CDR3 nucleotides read TGCAGTGCTAGAGATAGGCTGGAGGAAAGGGAAAAACTGTTTTTT. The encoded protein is CSARDRLEEREKLFF.

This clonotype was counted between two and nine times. The CDR3 nucleotides are TGTGCCAGCAGCCCTCTATTTCAAGCGGGAATCGGCGAGCAGTACTTC. It codes for CASSPLFQAGIGEQYF. The chain recombines TRBV9 with TRBJ2-7; 7 bases match TRBD2. The V and J ends lost 4 bases and 6 bases, in that order; junction bases with no gene match: 16. CDR1 and CDR2 from the germline V gene are SGDLS and YYNGEE. This CDR3 has 16 residues.

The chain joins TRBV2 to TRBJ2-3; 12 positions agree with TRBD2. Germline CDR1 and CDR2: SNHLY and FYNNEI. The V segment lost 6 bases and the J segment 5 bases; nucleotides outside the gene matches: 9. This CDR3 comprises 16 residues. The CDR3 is CASSPPLLAGGDTQYF. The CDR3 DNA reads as TGTGCCAGCAGCCCACCGCTACTAGCGGGAGGAGATACGCAGTATTTT.

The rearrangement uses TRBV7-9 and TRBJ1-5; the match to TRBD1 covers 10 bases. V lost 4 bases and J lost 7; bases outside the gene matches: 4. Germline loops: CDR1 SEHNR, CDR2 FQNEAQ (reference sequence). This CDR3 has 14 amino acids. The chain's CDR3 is CASSSDRGKQPQHF. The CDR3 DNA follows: TGTGCCAGCAGCTCGGACAGGGGGAAACAGCCCCAGCATTTT.

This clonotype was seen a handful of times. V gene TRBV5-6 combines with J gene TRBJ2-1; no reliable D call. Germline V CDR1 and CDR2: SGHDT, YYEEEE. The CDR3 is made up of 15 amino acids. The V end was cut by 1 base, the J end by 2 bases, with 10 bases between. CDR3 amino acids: CASSLLALTYNEQFF. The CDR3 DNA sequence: TGTGCCAGCAGCTTGCTGGCTTTAACCTACAATGAGCAGTTCTTC.

The CDR3: CASSLVGGQNQPQHF. In DNA, the CDR3 is TGTGCCAGCAGCTTAGTTGGTGGCCAGAACCAGCCCCAGCATTTT. The V call is TRBV7-2, the J call TRBJ1-5; D remains unclear. The CDR3 runs to 15 residues. The V end was cut by 1 base, the J end by 7 bases, with 14 bases between. Germline V lookup: CDR1 SGHTA, CDR2 FQGNSA. The variable domain in full, completed from reference TRBV7-2 and TRBJ1-5, reads GAGVSQSPSNKVTEKGKDVELRCDPISGHTALYWYRQSLGQGLEFLIYFQGNSAPDKSGLPSDRFSAERTGGSVSTLTIQRTQQEDSAVYLCASSLVGGQNQPQHFGDGTRLSIL.

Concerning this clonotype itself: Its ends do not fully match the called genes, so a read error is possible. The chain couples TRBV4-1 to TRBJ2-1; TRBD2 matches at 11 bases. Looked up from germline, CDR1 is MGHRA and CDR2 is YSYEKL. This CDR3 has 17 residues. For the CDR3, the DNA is TGCGCCAGCAGAGCCCTAGCGGGGGGAAGCTCCTACAATGGGCAGTTCTTC. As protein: CASRALAGGSSYNGQFF.

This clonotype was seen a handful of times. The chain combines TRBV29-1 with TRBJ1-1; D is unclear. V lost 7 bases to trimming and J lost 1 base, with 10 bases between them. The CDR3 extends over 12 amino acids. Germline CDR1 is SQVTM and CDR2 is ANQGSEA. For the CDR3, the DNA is TGCAGCGGACACAGTACGAACACTGAAGCTTTCTTT. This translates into CSGHSTNTEAFF.

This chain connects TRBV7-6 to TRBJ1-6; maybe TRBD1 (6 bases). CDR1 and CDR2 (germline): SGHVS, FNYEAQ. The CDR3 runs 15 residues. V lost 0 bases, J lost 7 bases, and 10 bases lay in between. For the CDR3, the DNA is TGTGCCAGCAGCTTAGCCCCCACAGGGAATTCACCCCTCCACTTT. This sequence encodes CASSLAPTGNSPLHF. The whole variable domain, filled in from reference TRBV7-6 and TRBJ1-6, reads GAGVSQSPRYKVTKRGQDVALRCDPISGHVSLYWYRQALGQGPEFLTYFNYEAQQDKSGLPNDRFSAERPEGSISTLTIQRTEQRDSAMYRCASSLAPTGNSPLHFGNGTRLTVT.

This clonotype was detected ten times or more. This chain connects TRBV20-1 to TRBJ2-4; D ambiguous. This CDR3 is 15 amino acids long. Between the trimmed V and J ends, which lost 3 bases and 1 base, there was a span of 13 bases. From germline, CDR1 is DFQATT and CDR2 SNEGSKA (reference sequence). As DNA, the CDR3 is TGCAGTGCTAGCGAAGGGTGGTTGGCCAAAAACATTCAGTACTTC. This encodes CSASEGWLAKNIQYF.

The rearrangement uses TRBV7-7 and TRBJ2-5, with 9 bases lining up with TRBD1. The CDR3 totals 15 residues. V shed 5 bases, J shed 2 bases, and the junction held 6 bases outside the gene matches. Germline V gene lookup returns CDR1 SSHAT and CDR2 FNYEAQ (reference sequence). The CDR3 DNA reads TGTGCCAGCAGCGCACGGGACAGGGAACAAGAGACCCAGTACTTC. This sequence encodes CASSARDREQETQYF.

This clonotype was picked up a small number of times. The CDR3 DNA reads as TGCAGCGCAAAATGGGTAGTCAGAAACAATGAGCAGTTCTTC. As protein: CSAKWVVRNNEQFF. This chain uses TRBV29-1 with TRBJ2-1; no firm D call. Deletions cut 7 bases from V and 5 bases from J, with 18 bases between. Germline V CDR1 and CDR2: SQVTM, ANQGSEA. The CDR3 has 14 amino acids.

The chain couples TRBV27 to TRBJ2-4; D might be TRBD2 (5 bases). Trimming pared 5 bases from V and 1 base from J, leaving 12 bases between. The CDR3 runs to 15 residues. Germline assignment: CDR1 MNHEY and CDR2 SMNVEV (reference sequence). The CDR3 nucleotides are TGTGCCAGCAGTCCGACTAACTGGGCCAAAAACATTCAGTACTTC. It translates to CASSPTNWAKNIQYF.

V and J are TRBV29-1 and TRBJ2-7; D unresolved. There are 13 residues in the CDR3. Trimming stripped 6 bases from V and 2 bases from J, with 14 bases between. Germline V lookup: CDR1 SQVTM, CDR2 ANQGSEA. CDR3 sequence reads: CSVGGLSAYEQYF. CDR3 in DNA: TGCAGCGTCGGCGGTCTGAGTGCCTACGAGCAGTACTTC.

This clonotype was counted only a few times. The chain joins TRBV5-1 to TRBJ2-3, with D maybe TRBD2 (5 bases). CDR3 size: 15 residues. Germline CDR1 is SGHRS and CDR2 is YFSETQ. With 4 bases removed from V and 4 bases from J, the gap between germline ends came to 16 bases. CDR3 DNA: TGCGCCAGCAGCCTTGATGGACGGCGGGCAGATACGCAGTATTTT. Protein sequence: CASSLDGRRADTQYF.

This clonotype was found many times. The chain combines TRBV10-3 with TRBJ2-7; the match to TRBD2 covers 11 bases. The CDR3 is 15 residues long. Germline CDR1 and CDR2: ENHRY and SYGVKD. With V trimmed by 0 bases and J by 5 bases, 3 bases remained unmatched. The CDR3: CAISESTSGGDEQYF. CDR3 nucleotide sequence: TGTGCCATCAGTGAGTCAACTAGCGGGGGTGACGAGCAGTACTTC.

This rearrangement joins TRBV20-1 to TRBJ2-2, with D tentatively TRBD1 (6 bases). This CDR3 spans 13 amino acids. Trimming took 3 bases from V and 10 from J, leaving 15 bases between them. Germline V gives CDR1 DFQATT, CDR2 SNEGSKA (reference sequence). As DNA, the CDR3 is TGCAGTGCTAGTAGGACAGTACGGGAGGAGCTGTTTTTT. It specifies CSASRTVREELFF.

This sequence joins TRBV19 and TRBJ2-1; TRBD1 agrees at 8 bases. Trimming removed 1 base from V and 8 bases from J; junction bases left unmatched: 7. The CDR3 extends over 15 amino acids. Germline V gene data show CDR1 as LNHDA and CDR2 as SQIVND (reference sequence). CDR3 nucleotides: TGTGCCAGTAGTATAGGCGGGACAGGAAGGGATGAGCAGTTCTTC. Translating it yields CASSIGGTGRDEQFF.

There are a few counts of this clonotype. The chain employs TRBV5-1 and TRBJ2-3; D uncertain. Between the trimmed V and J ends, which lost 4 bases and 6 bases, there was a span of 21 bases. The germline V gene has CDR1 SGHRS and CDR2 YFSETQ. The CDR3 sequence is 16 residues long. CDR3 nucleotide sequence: TGCGCCAGCAGCCTACCCCCTGTCCCCTTAGAGGATACGCAGTATTTT. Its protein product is CASSLPPVPLEDTQYF.

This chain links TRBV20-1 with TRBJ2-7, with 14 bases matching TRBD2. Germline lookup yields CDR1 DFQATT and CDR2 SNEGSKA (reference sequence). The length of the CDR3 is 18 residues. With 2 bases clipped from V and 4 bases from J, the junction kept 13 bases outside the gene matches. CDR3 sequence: CSARSGTSGRRLTYEQYF. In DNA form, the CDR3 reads TGCAGTGCTAGATCGGGGACTAGCGGGAGAAGGTTAACGTACGAGCAGTACTTC.

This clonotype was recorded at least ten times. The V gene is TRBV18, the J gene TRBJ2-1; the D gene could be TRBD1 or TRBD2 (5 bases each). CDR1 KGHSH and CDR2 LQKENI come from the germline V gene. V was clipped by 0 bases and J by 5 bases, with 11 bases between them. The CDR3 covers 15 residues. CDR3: CASSPPGDRNNEQFF. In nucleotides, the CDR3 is TGTGCCAGCTCACCACCGGGGGATCGGAACAATGAGCAGTTCTTC.